This T cell receptor (beta chain) appears in the sequencing data of a study of blood T cell repertoires in COVID-19 (dated by TCRdb to 2020 to 2021). With regard to the full study: Samples from collaborators originated in the United States, Italy and Spain and spanned both the acute and convalescent phases of COVID-19. The prospective study material was composed of cDNA or gDNA derived from T cells, B-cell-depleted T cells, or PBMCs. The dataset comprised deeply sampled blood TCRbeta repertoires from subjects exposed to, actively infected with, or recovered from COVID-19. A freely available public database, intended as a resource for researchers studying the immune response to SARS-CoV-2, is where the repertoires were released. The samples were drawn from the first 160 participants of the ongoing ImmuneRACE study and from 1,254 subjects provided by 6 global collaborators. A de-identified subject ID, COVID-19 status, age in years and sex were almost always included in the sample metadata. Where HLA class I and class II types were available, the types were taken from metadata supplied by the sample provider, not from assay-based typing. Overall study outcomes, separate from this receptor: Clinical and demographic metadata were provided uncurated, with the amount varying by source and participant.

Including the terminal cysteine and phenylalanine, the CDR3 comprises 18 residues. Here the CDR3 DNA is all that survives: 54 bases in frame from base 1. V was cut back by 2 bases and J by 0 bases, leaving a gap of 14 bases between them. The germline V gene provides CDR1 MDHEN and CDR2 SYDVKM. A word on this clone: It lacks a known antigen. It has no much larger one-base neighbor in the sample; base qualities were not kept.

In the prospective study, participants were about 18 to 90 years old, resided in fewer than 25 geographic areas of the United States, and were enrolled through a virtual design. In the prospective study, cohorts were assigned on the basis of participant-reported clinical history obtained from a screening survey and a study questionnaire. Exposed participants were defined as having been in contact with someone with a PCR-confirmed or clinician-diagnosed COVID-19 case within 2 weeks of study entry. Each participant in the prospective study had whole blood, serum and a nasopharyngeal or oropharyngeal swab collected by mobile phlebotomists. Over an approximately 2-month period, participants in the prospective study had the option of providing additional blood draws and questionnaires. Prospective study blood samples were shipped either frozen or at room temperature before DNA extraction. The immunoSEQ Assay, a bias-controlled multiplex PCR, was used to amplify TCRbeta CDR3 regions from genomic DNA. In the original analysis: The number of nucleated cells in each sample was estimated by amplification of reference gene primers within the assay. To quantify the absolute abundance of each unique TCRbeta CDR3 rearrangement, sequence reads were collapsed and filtered. For each sample, productive Simpson clonality was calculated by taking the square root of Simpson's diversity index across productive rearrangements. The clones in this table, taken by TCRdb from immuneACCESS, are in-frame only. Not every clone is retained; where verified, under half of the shortfall comes from an unresolved V gene, and the cause of the rest is unknown. The V and J calls and clone size come from that table; D and trimming were worked out from the DNA. For this sample the table gives 230,000 or so clones, of which more than 75% were detected only once. The ten top clones hold under 8% of the sample.

Sequenced material: PBMCs or T cells enriched from blood (not recorded which). The V and J genes are TRBV28 and TRBJ1-6, with the D gene uncertain. This receptor was taken from a woman aged 45-65 years who had been exposed to COVID-19. The nucleotides read TGTGCCAGCAGTTTAAAGGTCATTGGGAGCTCCTATAATTCACCCCTCCACTTT. This translates into CASSLKVIGSSYNSPLHF.